This TCR beta chain emerged from a study of T cells in Graves' hyperthyroidism and ophthalmopathy (dated by TCRdb to between 2018 and 2020). Regarding the study in general: TCR V-J signatures able to tell the groups apart were searched for in a discovery cohort of approximately 95 patients, of whom approximately 40 had Graves' ophthalmopathy and around 58 had stable Graves' hyperthyroidism. Prospective prediction of ophthalmopathy was tested in an independent validation cohort consisting of some 18 hyperthyroidism patients and around 16 patients who later progressed to ophthalmopathy. The roughly 90 discovery patients were divided at random into training and test sets in a 7:3 ratio. Thyroid tissue and blood T-cell repertoires from several Graves' hyperthyroidism patients were also compared in the study. After sampling, hyperthyroidism patients received methimazole starting at 30 mg daily, and ophthalmopathy patients received high-dose intravenous methylprednisolone. TCR Vbeta CDR3 sequencing of approximately 140 peripheral blood samples (over 40 ophthalmopathy, roughly 72 hyperthyroidism and some 17 progressor patients) is reported in the paper.

This clonotype was picked up many times. What this receptor recognizes is not known. Base qualities are not provided; no much larger clone lies one nucleotide away. The TCR beta CDR3 regions were amplified from the RNA transcripts. The TCR CDR3 was subjected to a first round of RT-PCR using the HTBI primer set and the Qiagen OneStep RT-PCR kit. Libraries were constructed in a second round of multiplex PCR, after which size selection and purification were performed. Paired-end sequencing of the libraries was performed with 100 bp reads on an Illumina HiSeq2000. As for how the authors treated the data: Raw data were processed with SOAPnuke, discarding reads with adapters, uncalled bases, mean Phred below 15, or no exact constant-primer or identifier match. COPE v1.2.5 was used to merge high-quality paired reads, and clonotypes were defined as unique nucleotide sequences. Clonotypes were aligned to IMGT TRBV, TRBD and TRBJ reference segments using MiTCR v1.1. Analysis was restricted to V-J combinations with a frequency above 0.0001, which covered 98% to 99.2% of repertoires. A TCS score was defined as the ratio of F50 (clonal expansion) to E x V (chaos), with BLOSUM62-based TCRdist applied between CDR3 peptides within each V-J. Welch's t-statistics and random forest reduced around 510 V-J features to roughly 13, which were used in a naive Bayes classifier (R e1071). TCRdb's own reprocessing of the public reads used fastp at Q25 and MiXCR and kept productive beta chains. Rows with a matching CDR3 protein are joined into one entry that keeps the most common DNA and genes. These V and J calls derive from TCRdb rather than the authors' analysis. This sample gives about 560,000 distinct CDR3 sequences in total; roughly 46% of them show up just once. Just over 8% of the sample is taken by the ten largest.

Stable Graves' hyperthyroidism was defined as no progression to ophthalmopathy during 18 months of follow-up. The hyperthyroidism patients were between 18 and 65 years old and newly diagnosed, with a disease duration of less than 2 months. Any patient with an uncontrolled infection, another autoimmune disease, pregnancy or lactation was excluded. Diagnoses were based on clinical symptoms, serum thyroxine and TRAb, thyroid ultrasound and orbital computed tomography. Total RNA was extracted with Trizol reagent, and quality was checked on an Agilent 2100 Bioanalyzer. Trimming at the junction amounts to 8 bases on V and 3 bases on J, and the germline ends lie 20 bases apart. The CDR3 goes from the cysteine to the phenylalanine over 15 residues. Here the CDR3 DNA is all that survives: 45 bases in frame from base 1. CDR1 is given as SNHLY and CDR2 as FYNNEI, both from the germline V gene. Points the paper makes about the study in general: Most expanded thyroid clonotypes (frequency above 0.001) were also found in blood, which suggests that blood repertoires may mirror thyroid immune responses. In validation, the model predicted progression to ophthalmopathy with just under 71% sensitivity and roughly 75% specificity, a median of approximately 6.7 months before onset. Sample size was not statistically predetermined, and investigators were not blinded to group allocation. Ophthalmopathy was separated from stable hyperthyroidism by a 13 V-J signature model, with around 90% sensitivity and roughly 84% specificity obtained in cross-validation and 80%/75% obtained in testing.

The chain employs TRBV2 and TRBJ2-7; no D gene is confidently identified. The TCR originated in a woman in her late teens or twenties with Graves' hyperthyroidism. Donor details come from another sample of the same person, matched by shared clones. The sample comprised peripheral blood or thyroid tissue (not recorded which). This receptor has the CDR3 CASAVVLVALYEQYF. The DNA reads as follows: TGTGCCAGCGCGGTCGTGCTAGTCGCTCTCTACGAGCAGTACTTC.